The next 19 T cell receptor beta chains were all read from a single sample in a study of blood T cell repertoires in COVID-19. Generated by immunoSEQ multiplex PCR, the TCRdb table keeps only in-frame clones and is missing some. Among 55,000 to 80,000 clones listed, 81% were seen once. The sequenced sample was peripheral blood. These receptor sequences come from an older woman with acute or convalescent COVID-19.

The J gene is TRBJ1-5, the V gene TRBV12-3 or TRBV12-4; no clear D gene. The CDR3 totals 12 residues. Trimming shortened V by 6 bases and J by 1 base, and 4 bases separated the two germline ends. The CDR3 bases are TGTGCCAGCAGCCAAAGCAATCAGCCCCAGCATTTT. Protein product: CASSQSNQPQHF.

V gene TRBV3-1 (or the pseudogene TRBV3-2) combines with J gene TRBJ1-6; no definite D call. CDR1 is LGHDT, CDR2 YNNKEL, per germline (reference sequence). Trimming stripped 7 bases from V and 9 bases from J, with 16 bases between. The CDR3 totals 14 residues. CDR3 coding DNA: TGTGCCAGCAACCTCGAGGCCCACGGTTCACCCCTCCACTTT. Translating it yields CASNLEAHGSPLHF.

The chain employs TRBV12-3 or TRBV12-4 and TRBJ2-5, with TRBD1 as a possible D gene (5 bases). Trimming removed 2 bases from V and 7 bases from J, with 11 bases in between. This CDR3 comprises 13 residues. The CDR3 DNA sequence: TGTGCCAGCAGTTTATCCCAAAGGGGGACCCAGTACTTC. Residues: CASSLSQRGTQYF.

The chain joins TRBV19 to TRBJ1-1, with D hard to call. Trimming removed 3 bases at V and 3 bases at J, with 14 bases between. There are 15 residues in the CDR3. Germline CDR1 reads LNHDA; CDR2 reads SQIVND (reference sequence). In nucleotides, the CDR3 is TGTGCCAGTAGTATCACTATTACCGGGGACACTGAAGCTTTCTTT. Translation: CASSITITGDTEAFF.

The chain links TRBV28 to TRBJ1-6, with TRBD1 matching 7 bases. CDR1 and CDR2 (germline): MDHEN, SYDVKM. The length of the CDR3 is 15 residues. V trimming: 0 bases; J trimming: 4 bases; junction bases outside the gene matches: 0. This CDR3 is CASSLWGQYNSPLHF. CDR3 DNA sequence: TGTGCCAGCAGTTTATGGGGACAGTATAATTCACCCCTCCACTTT.

This rearrangement joins TRBV27 to TRBJ2-7; tentative D call: TRBD2 (6 bases). With 7 bases removed from V and 6 bases from J, the gap between germline ends came to 19 bases. CDR3 size: 14 residues. Germline lookup yields CDR1 MNHEY and CDR2 SMNVEV (reference sequence). CDR3 in DNA: TGTGCCAGCAAAGATCTAGCGATACTAGGCGAGCAGTACTTC. Translated: CASKDLAILGEQYF.

This clone has just one count. The chain joins TRBV12-3 or TRBV12-4 to TRBJ1-1; possible D gene TRBD1, 6 bases. This CDR3 comprises 13 residues. The V end was cut by 7 bases, the J end by 2 bases, with 11 bases between. Written as DNA, the CDR3 is TGTGCCAGCACCGGGACAACTAACACTGAAGCTTTCTTT. Its translation is CASTGTTNTEAFF.

This clone was detected ten times or more. The chain joins TRBV5-4 to TRBJ2-2; D is perhaps TRBD1 (6 bases). The CDR3 is made up of 14 amino acids. CDR1 is SGHNT and CDR2 is YYREEE in the germline V gene (reference sequence). V gave up 5 bases and J gave up 1 base, with 9 bases separating them. The CDR3 region has the DNA TGTGCCAGCAGTATGGGACAGAACACCGGGGAGCTGTTTTTT. This codes for CASSMGQNTGELFF.

The CDR3 here is CASSFEREGGISAPLYF. The CDR3 bases are TGTGCCAGCAGTTTCGAGCGGGAGGGGGGAATCTCTGCCCCCCTGTACTTC. V and J are TRBV28 and TRBJ2-5; 10 positions agree with TRBD2. CDR3 size: 17 residues. V was pared by 3 bases and J by 13 bases, with 20 bases of the junction left unmatched. Per the germline V gene, CDR1 is MDHEN and CDR2 is SYDVKM.

V usage is TRBV28 and J usage is TRBJ2-2; D unclear. The CDR3 covers 16 residues. The V end lost 2 bases, the J end lost 7 bases, and 17 bases lay between the germline ends. Germline CDR1 is MDHEN and CDR2 is SYDVKM. The CDR3 coding sequence is TGTGCCAGCAGTTTAATTTGGCTAGAGGTCGGCGGGGAGCTGTTTTTT. It is translated as CASSLIWLEVGGELFF.

The chain uses TRBV7-2 and TRBJ1-6; D is undetermined. The CDR3 extends over 15 amino acids. With 1 base removed from V and 5 bases from J, the gap between germline ends came to 9 bases. CDR1 is SGHTA and CDR2 is FQGNSA in the germline V gene. This CDR3 reads CASSLETANNSPLHF. The CDR3 DNA sequence: TGTGCCAGCAGCTTAGAAACAGCTAATAATTCACCCCTCCACTTT.

The chain carries TRBV3-1 (or the pseudogene TRBV3-2) and TRBJ2-7; the match to TRBD2 covers 11 bases. J gave up 4 bases and V 1 base, and 3 bases lay outside the gene matches. The CDR3 has 15 residues. The V gene's germline CDR1 is LGHDT and CDR2 YNNKEL (reference sequence). CDR3 sequence: CASSQASGGWYEQYF. Here the CDR3 DNA reads TGTGCCAGCAGCCAAGCTAGCGGGGGGTGGTACGAGCAGTACTTC.

J is TRBJ2-7 and V is TRBV5-4; 11 bases line up with TRBD2. Trimming took 0 bases from V and 4 from J; bases not matched to a gene: 3. The CDR3 length is 15 residues. Per the germline V gene, CDR1 is SGHNT and CDR2 is YYREEE (reference sequence). The CDR3 region has the DNA TGTGCCAGCAGCTTGGGGCTAGCGGGGGGATACGAGCAGTACTTC. This gives the protein CASSLGLAGGYEQYF.

The CDR3, as DNA: TGTGCCAGCAGCGTAGCTAGCGCAGATACGCAGTATTTT. This gives the protein CASSVASADTQYF. The chain employs TRBV9 and TRBJ2-3, with D possibly TRBD2 on 6 matching bases. The germline V and J ends were trimmed by 0 bases and 4 bases, with 6 bases remaining between them. Germline lookup yields CDR1 SGDLS and CDR2 YYNGEE. This CDR3 contains 13 residues.

The gene calls are TRBV4-1 and TRBJ2-1, with 7 bases lining up with TRBD1. CDR1 and CDR2 (germline): MGHRA, YSYEKL. CDR3 length equals 17 residues. The trim removed 2 bases at V and 0 bases at J, leaving 7 bases unmatched. The CDR3 region is CASSQKGQRSSYNEQFF. DNA for the CDR3: TGCGCCAGCAGCCAAAAGGGACAGCGAAGCTCCTACAATGAGCAGTTCTTC.

A single count supports this clone. The DNA for the CDR3 is TGTGCCAGCAGTGAGGCGGGAGGGGGCACCGGGGAGCTGTTTTTT. Encoded protein: CASSEAGGGTGELFF. This rearrangement joins TRBV2 to TRBJ2-2; 9 positions match TRBD2. The germline V gene encodes CDR1 SNHLY and CDR2 FYNNEI. The V segment lost 3 bases and the J segment 4 bases; nucleotides outside the gene matches: 3. CDR3 length: 15 residues.

The V gene is TRBV7-9, the J gene TRBJ2-5, with 7 bases identical to TRBD1. Germline CDR1 reads SEHNR; CDR2 reads FQNEAQ (reference sequence). The CDR3 loop spans 15 amino acids. Germline trimming cut 0 bases from V and 3 bases from J; bases unmatched to any gene: 4. DNA for the CDR3: TGTGCCAGCAGCTTAGCCGGGACAGAAAAAGAGACCCAGTACTTC. Its protein product is CASSLAGTEKETQYF. The full variable domain, in which reference TRBV7-9 and TRBJ2-5 provide the parts outside the CDR3, is DTGVSQNPRHKITKRGQNVTFRCDPISEHNRLYWYRQTLGQGPEFLTYFQNEAQLEKSRLLSDRFSAERPKGSFSTLEIQRTEQGDSAMYLCASSLAGTEKETQYFGPGTRLLVL.

This clone has more than one count but fewer than ten. The chain links TRBV5-5 to TRBJ1-1; D remains unclear. Deletions cut 1 base from V and 0 bases from J, with 16 bases between. This CDR3 is 17 amino acids long. CDR1 and CDR2 (germline): SGHKS, YYEKEE (reference sequence). CDR3 region: CASSLRYNQILNTEAFF. The DNA of the CDR3 is TGTGCCAGCAGCTTGAGATACAACCAAATATTGAACACTGAAGCTTTCTTT.

V and J are TRBV27 and TRBJ2-3; 7 bases are a match to TRBD2. The germline CDR1 and CDR2 sequences are MNHEY and SMNVEV (reference sequence). The J segment lost 3 bases and the V segment lost 7 bases, leaving 13 bases of the junction unmatched. This CDR3 spans 16 amino acids. This chain's CDR3 is CASTLGRAGPTDTQYF. CDR3 nucleotide sequence: TGTGCCAGCACTCTGGGGAGAGCGGGACCGACAGATACGCAGTATTTT.